This T cell receptor (beta chain) is from a study of OX40 agonist ivuxolimab in advanced cancers. The J segment lost 2 bases and the V segment lost 1 base, leaving 3 bases of the junction unmatched. In germline, CDR1 is SGHTA, CDR2 FQGNSA. This CDR3 is built from 15 residues. This table comes from immunoSEQ multiplex PCR, and its TCRdb copy is limited to in-frame clones, with some not included. The sample consists of some 83,000 clones, 86% of them appearing once. The chain uses TRBV7-2 and TRBJ2-7, with 9 bases that match TRBD1. The sequence was obtained from an adult with an advanced solid tumor such as melanoma, head and neck, liver or kidney cancer. The sample in question was CD4+ or CD8+ T cells sorted from blood, obtained in a trial of the OX40 agonist ivuxolimab. The CDR3 region has the DNA TGTGCCAGCAGCTTAGGGGGGACAGGGACCTACGAGCAGTACTTC. Its translation: CASSLGGTGTYEQYF.